This T cell receptor beta chain emerged from a study of T cell repertoires in cytomegalovirus infection. TCRdb reprocessed the reads via MiXCR and lists one record per CDR3 protein. Of some 680,000 distinct CDR3 sequences detected, approximately 40% appear once; the ten largest clones hold 2.5% to 3.5%. The CDR3 covers 15 residues. Germline loops: CDR1 SNHLY, CDR2 FYNNEI. The J segment lost 3 bases and the V segment lost 6 bases, leaving 8 bases of the junction unmatched. The sample was PBMCs. This sequence joins TRBV2 and TRBJ1-1; 9 positions agree with TRBD1. This TCR was sampled from a human donor in good health (CMV status not recorded). Some clones in this sample may be carry-over from other donors' samples. CDR3 coding DNA: TGTGCCAGCAGGGACAGGGGACGAGGATACACTGAAGCTTTCTTT. Amino acids: CASRDRGRGYTEAFF.